This TCR beta chain was found in a study of sequential checkpoint blockade in melanoma. TCRdb keeps only in-frame clones here, not all; method: immunoSEQ multiplex PCR. Of roughly 5,000 clones listed, 34% were seen once; the top ten hold approximately 12%. V was clipped by 3 bases and J by 0 bases, with 6 bases between them. CDR1 GTSNPN and CDR2 SVGIG come from the germline V gene (reference sequence). This CDR3 is 14 amino acids long. Treatment indicated: randomized to nivolumab then ipilimumab (arm A) or the reverse (arm B). V and J are TRBV30 and TRBJ2-6, with no clear D. This specimen consisted of tumor tissue (inferred from file names), obtained from a patient given nivolumab and ipilimumab in sequence. This clonotype was sampled from a human donor with melanoma. Here the CDR3 reads CAWSPDSGANVLTF. The CDR3 nucleotides read TGTGCCTGGAGCCCAGACTCTGGGGCCAACGTCCTGACTTTC.